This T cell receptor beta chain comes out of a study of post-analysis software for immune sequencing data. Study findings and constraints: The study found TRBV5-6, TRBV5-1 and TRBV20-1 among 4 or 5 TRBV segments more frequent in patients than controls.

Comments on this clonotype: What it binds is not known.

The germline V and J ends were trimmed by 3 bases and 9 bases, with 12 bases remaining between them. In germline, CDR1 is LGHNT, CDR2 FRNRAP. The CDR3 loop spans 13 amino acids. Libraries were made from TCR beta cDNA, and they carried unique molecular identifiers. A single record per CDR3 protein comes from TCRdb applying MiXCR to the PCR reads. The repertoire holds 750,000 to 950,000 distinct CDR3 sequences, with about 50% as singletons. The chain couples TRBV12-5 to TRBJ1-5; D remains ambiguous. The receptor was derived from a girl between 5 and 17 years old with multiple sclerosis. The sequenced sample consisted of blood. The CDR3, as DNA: TGTGCTAGTGGTTTAGACGGCCTATCGCCCCAGCATTTT. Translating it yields CASGLDGLSPQHF.